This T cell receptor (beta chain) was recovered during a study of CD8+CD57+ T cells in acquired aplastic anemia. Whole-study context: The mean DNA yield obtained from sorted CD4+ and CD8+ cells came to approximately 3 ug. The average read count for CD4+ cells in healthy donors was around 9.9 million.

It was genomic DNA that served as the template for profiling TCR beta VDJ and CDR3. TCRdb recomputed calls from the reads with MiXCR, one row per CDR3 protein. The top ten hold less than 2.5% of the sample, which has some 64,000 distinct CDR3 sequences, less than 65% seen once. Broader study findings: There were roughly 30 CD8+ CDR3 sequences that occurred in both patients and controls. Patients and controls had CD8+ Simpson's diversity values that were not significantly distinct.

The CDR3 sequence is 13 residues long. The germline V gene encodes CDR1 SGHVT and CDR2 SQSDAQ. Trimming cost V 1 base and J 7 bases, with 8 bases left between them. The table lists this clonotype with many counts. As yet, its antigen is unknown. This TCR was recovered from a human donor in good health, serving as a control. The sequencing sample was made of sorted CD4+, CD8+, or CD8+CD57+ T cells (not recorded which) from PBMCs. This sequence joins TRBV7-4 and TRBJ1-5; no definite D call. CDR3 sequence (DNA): TGTGCCAGCAGCTTAGGATGTAGGCAGCCCCAGCATTTT. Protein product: CASSLGCRQPQHF. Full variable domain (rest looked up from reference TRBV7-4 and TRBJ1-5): GAGVSQSPRYKVAKRGRDVALRCDSISGHVTLYWYRQTLGQGSEVLTYSQSDAQRDKSGRPSGRFSAERPERSVSTLKIQRTEQGDSAVYLCASSLGCRQPQHFGDGTRLSIL.